This T cell receptor (beta chain) came from a study of breast tumors, draining lymph nodes, adjacent tissues. The lymph nodes were axillary draining lymph nodes from breast cancer patients. TCRdb re-derived calls from the multiplex PCR reads in MiXCR, one entry per CDR3 protein. The data contain about 200,000 distinct CDR3 sequences, 30% to 35% of them singletons. This CDR3 is 14 amino acids long. The germline gives CDR1 MGHDK, CDR2 SYGVNS. Study-level results: Tumor repertoires ranked between lymph nodes and nontumor tissue in diversity, with V and J gene preferences. Tumor T cell lymph node origin was a supported hypothesis, not proven.

Comment on this clonotype: Its antigen remains unknown.

V is TRBV25-1 and J is TRBJ2-1; possibly TRBD1 or TRBD2 for D (6 bases each). The clonotype was recovered from a female donor with breast cancer. Some clones in this sample may be carry-over from other donors' samples. The material sequenced was axillary lymph node tissue. The CDR3 nucleotides read TGTGCTAGAGTTGGGGGGCAGTTATACAATGAGCAGTTCTTC. As protein: CARVGGQLYNEQFF.